This paragraph reports one T cell receptor (beta chain). The target antigen is unknown. These data originate in a study of T cell responses to AZD1222 COVID-19 vaccine. Study-level points and caveats: As reported, nearly half of all spike-specific TCRs target variant regions that are unmutated. Clonal diversity was possibly underestimated, and white British individuals and females predominated among donors.

With V trimmed by 6 bases and J by 2 bases, 7 bases remained unmatched. CDR1 is SGHVS and CDR2 is FNYEAQ in the germline V gene. This CDR3 region has 15 residues. The repertoire was sequenced with immunoSEQ multiplex PCR; TCRdb's copy has only in-frame clones and lacks some. The sample contains around 73,000 clones, 75% to 90% of which appear only once. This specimen consisted of peripheral blood, obtained 28 days after the second AZD1222 dose. The source is an adult who received the AZD1222 COVID-19 vaccine. This chain uses TRBV7-6 with TRBJ1-3; 7 nucleotides match TRBD1. The CDR3 DNA reads TGTGCCAGCAGTGCGGGACAGTCGACTGGAAACACCATATATTTT. This gives the protein CASSAGQSTGNTIYF.